This is a list of T cell receptor beta chains from one sample in a study of OX40 agonist ivuxolimab in advanced cancers. Assay: immunoSEQ multiplex PCR; the TCRdb copy retains only in-frame clones and omits some. The sample yields over 70,000 clones, about 87% seen once. The sequencing here drew on CD4+ or CD8+ T cells sorted from blood, taken in a trial of the OX40 agonist ivuxolimab. These receptors were obtained from an adult with an advanced solid tumor such as melanoma, head and neck, liver or kidney cancer. Both conserved end residues are part of each CDR3. A D gene is named only where the DNA matches it firmly. Clone size is given for some rows only: seen once, a few or many times, or a class if the clone is expanded.

j_call	v_call	d_call	clone_size	cdr3_aa	cdr3_nt
TRBJ2-6	TRBV18	.	.	CASSNSALPDVLTF	TGTGCCAGCTCTAACTCCGCCCTACCCGACGTCCTGACTTTC
TRBJ2-7	TRBV19	.	.	CASSPSGGTVVEQYF	TGTGCCAGTAGTCCGTCTGGCGGCACCGTTGTTGAGCAGTACTTC
TRBJ1-2	TRBV10-2	.	.	CASSEWTEYGYTF	TGCGCCAGCAGTGAGTGGACAGAATATGGCTACACCTTC
TRBJ2-1	TRBV29-1	.	.	CSVEAGAGNEQFF	TGCAGCGTTGAAGCCGGGGCAGGGAATGAGCAGTTCTTC
TRBJ2-7	TRBV5-1	.	.	CASSLEGFTYEQYF	TGCGCCAGCAGCTTGGAAGGGTTCACCTACGAGCAGTACTTC
TRBJ2-2	TRBV10-2	TRBD1	once	CASISKGTGTTGELFF	TGCGCCAGCATCTCTAAAGGGACAGGGACGACCGGGGAGCTGTTTTTT
TRBJ2-1	TRBV7-9	.	.	CASSALGNEQFF	TGTGCCAGCAGCGCGCTAGGCAATGAGCAGTTCTTC
TRBJ2-1	TRBV7-9	TRBD2	.	CASRSSGGMNEQFF	TGTGCCAGCAGATCTAGCGGGGGGATGAATGAGCAGTTCTTC
TRBJ2-2	TRBV27	.	.	CASTEYTNTGELFF	TGTGCCAGCACCGAATACACAAACACCGGGGAGCTGTTTTTT
TRBJ2-5	TRBV6-5	.	.	CASSYGLIQETQYF	TGTGCCAGCAGTTACGGACTAATCCAAGAGACCCAGTACTTC
TRBJ2-5	TRBV2	TRBD2	.	CASSEFPGTSESETQYF	TGTGCCAGCAGTGAGTTTCCTGGGACTAGCGAATCGGAGACCCAGTACTTC
TRBJ2-2	TRBV19	TRBD2	once	CASTVTSGGAGGELFF	TGTGCCAGTACCGTGACTAGCGGGGGGGCCGGAGGGGAGCTGTTTTTT